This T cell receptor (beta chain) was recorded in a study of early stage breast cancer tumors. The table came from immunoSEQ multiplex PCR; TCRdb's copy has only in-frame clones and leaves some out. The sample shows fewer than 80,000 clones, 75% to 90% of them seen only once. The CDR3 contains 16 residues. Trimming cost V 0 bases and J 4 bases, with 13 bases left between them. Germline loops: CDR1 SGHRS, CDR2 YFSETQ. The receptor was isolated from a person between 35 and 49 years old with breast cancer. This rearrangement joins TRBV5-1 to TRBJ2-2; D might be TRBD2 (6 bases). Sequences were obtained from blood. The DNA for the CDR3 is TGCGCCAGCAGCTTGGTAACGGGAGTAGGCACCGGGGAGCTGTTTTTT. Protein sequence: CASSLVTGVGTGELFF.